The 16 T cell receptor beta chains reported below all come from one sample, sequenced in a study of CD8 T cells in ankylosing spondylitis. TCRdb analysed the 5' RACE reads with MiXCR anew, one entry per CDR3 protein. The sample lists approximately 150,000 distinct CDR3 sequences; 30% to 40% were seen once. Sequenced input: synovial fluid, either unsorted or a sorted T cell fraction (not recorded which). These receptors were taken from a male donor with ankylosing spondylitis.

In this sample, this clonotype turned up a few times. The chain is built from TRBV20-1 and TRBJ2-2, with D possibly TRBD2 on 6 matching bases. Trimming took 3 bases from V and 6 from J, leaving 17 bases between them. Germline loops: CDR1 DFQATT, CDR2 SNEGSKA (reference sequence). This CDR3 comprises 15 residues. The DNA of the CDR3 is TGCAGTGCTAGGGGGTCTCTAGCGAGCGCCGGGGAGCTGTTTTTT. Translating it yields CSARGSLASAGELFF.

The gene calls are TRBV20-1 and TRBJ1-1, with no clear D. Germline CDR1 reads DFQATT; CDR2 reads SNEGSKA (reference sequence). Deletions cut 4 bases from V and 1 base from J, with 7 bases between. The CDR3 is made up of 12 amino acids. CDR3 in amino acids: CSAISGNTEAFF. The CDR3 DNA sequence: TGCAGTGCTATAAGTGGGAACACTGAAGCTTTCTTT.

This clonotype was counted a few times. The CDR3 DNA reads TGTGCCAGCAGCTTAGTCCAGGGCGGGCGGGACATTCAGTACTTC. The encoded protein is CASSLVQGGRDIQYF. V is TRBV11-2 and J is TRBJ2-4, with D tentatively TRBD1 or TRBD2 (5 bases each). CDR3 length: 15 residues. Trimming cost V 1 base and J 8 bases, with 15 bases left between them. The germline gives CDR1 SGHAT, CDR2 FQNNGV.

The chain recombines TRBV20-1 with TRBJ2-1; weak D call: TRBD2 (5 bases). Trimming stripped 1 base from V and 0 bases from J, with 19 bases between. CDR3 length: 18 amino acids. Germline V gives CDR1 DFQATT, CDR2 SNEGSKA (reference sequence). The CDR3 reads CSARVPLWRPSSYNEQFF. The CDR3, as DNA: TGCAGTGCTAGAGTCCCTTTGTGGAGGCCAAGCTCCTACAATGAGCAGTTCTTC.

Here the CDR3 DNA reads TGTGCCAGCAGCTACTTCAGTGGTGGCTACACCTTC. It codes for CASSYFSGGYTF. This sequence joins TRBV11-1 and TRBJ1-2; D is ambiguous. Trimming took 4 bases from V and 7 from J, leaving 10 bases between them. CDR3 length: 12 residues. Germline V gives CDR1 SGHAT, CDR2 FQDESV (reference sequence). Complete variable domain (other parts from reference TRBV11-1 and TRBJ1-2): EAEVAQSPRYKITEKSQAVAFWCDPISGHATLYWYRQILGQGPELLVQFQDESVVDDSQLPKDRFSAERLKGVDSTLKIQPAELGDSAMYLCASSYFSGGYTFGSGTRLTVV.

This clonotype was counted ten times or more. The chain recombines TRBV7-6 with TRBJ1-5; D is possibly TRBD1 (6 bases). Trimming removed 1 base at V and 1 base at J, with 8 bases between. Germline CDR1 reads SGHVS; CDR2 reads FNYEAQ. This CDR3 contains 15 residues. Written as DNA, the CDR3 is TGTGCCAGCAGCTTAGAGCAGGGGAGCAATCAGCCCCAGCATTTT. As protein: CASSLEQGSNQPQHF.

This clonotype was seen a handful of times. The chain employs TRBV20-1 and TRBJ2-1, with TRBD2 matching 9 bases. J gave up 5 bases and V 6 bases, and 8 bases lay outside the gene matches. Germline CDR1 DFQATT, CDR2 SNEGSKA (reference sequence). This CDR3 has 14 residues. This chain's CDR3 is CSAPLAGQDNEQFF. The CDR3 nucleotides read TGCAGTGCACCTCTAGCGGGGCAGGACAATGAGCAGTTCTTC.

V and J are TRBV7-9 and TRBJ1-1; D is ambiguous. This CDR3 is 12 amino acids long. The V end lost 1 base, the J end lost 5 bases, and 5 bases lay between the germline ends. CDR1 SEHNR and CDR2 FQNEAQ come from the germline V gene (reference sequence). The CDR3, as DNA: TGTGCCAGCAGCTTAGGATGGACTGAAGCTTTCTTT. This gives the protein CASSLGWTEAFF.

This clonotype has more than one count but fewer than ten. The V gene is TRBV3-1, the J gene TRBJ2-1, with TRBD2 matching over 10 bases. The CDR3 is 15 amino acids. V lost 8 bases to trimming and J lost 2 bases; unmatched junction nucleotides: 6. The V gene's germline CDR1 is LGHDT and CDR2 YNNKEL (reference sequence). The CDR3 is CASQLSGGAYNEQFF. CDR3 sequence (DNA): TGTGCCAGCCAGCTAAGCGGGGGGGCCTACAATGAGCAGTTCTTC.

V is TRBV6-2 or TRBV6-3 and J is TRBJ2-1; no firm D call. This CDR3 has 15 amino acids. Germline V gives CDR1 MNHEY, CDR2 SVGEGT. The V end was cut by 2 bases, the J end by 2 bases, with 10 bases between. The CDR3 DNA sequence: TGTGCCAGCAGTTACATAGGACGGGCCTACAATGAGCAGTTCTTC. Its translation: CASSYIGRAYNEQFF.

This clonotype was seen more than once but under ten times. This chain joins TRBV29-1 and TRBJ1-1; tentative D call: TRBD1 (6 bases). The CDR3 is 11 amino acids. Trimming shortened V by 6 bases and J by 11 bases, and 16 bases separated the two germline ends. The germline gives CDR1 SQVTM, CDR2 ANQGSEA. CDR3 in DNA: TGCAGCGTGGGAGGGACAAATGCGGCTTTCTTT. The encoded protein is CSVGGTNAAFF.

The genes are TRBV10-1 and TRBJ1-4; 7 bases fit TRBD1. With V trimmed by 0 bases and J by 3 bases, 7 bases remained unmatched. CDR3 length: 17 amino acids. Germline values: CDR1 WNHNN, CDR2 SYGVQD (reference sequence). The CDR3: CASSESPLDRANEKLFF. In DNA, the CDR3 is TGCGCCAGCAGTGAGTCCCCGCTCGACAGGGCTAATGAAAAACTGTTTTTT.

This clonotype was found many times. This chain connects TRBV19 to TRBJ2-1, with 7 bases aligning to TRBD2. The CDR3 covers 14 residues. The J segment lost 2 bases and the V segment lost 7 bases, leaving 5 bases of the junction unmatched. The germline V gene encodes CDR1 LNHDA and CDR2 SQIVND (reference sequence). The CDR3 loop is CASTRRGTYNEQFF. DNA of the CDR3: TGTGCCAGTACGCGGCGGGGGACCTACAATGAGCAGTTCTTC. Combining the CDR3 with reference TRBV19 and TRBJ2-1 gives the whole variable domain DGGITQSPKYLFRKEGQNVTLSCEQNLNHDAMYWYRQDPGQGLRLIYYSQIVNDFQKGDIAEGYSVSREKKESFPLTVTSAQKNPTAFYLCASTRRGTYNEQFFGPGTRLTVL.

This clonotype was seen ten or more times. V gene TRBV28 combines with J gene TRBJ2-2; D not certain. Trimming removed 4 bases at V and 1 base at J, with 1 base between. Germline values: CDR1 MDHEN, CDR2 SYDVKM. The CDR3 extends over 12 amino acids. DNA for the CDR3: TGTGCCAGCAGTTGGAACACCGGGGAGCTGTTTTTT. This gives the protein CASSWNTGELFF.

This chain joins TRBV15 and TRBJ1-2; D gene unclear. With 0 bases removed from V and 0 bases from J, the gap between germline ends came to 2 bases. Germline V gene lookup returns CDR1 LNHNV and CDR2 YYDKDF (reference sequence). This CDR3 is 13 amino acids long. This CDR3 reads CATSRDANYGYTF. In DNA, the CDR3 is TGTGCCACCAGCAGAGATGCTAACTATGGCTACACCTTC.

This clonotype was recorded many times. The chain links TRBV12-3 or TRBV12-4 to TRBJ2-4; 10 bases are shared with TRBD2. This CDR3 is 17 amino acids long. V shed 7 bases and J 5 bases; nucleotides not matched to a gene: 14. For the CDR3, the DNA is TGTGCCAGCAACCGACTAGCGGGCCCCGGGGGTGAAAACATTCAGTACTTC. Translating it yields CASNRLAGPGGENIQYF.